This T cell receptor beta chain was observed in a study of blood T cell repertoires in COVID-19. Study background: Some COVID-19 samples were acute and others convalescent; all came from the United States, Italy and Spain.

Germline assignment: CDR1 SGHNT and CDR2 YENEEA. Trimming removed 8 bases at V and 4 bases at J, with 8 bases between. The CDR3 spans 11 residues. Original methodology: The authors estimated nucleated cell counts from reference gene primer amplification. Generated by immunoSEQ multiplex PCR, the TCRdb table keeps only in-frame clones and is missing some. The DNA was the basis for D and trimming; V, J and clone size are from that table. Counted here are 50,000 to 75,000 clones, 80% to 95% occurring once; the ten biggest clones make up 2.9%. The sample consisted of peripheral blood. The clonotype comes from a man aged 65 to 79 with active COVID-19. The chain employs TRBV11-3 and TRBJ1-1; tentatively, D is TRBD1 (5 bases). The CDR3 region has the DNA TGTGCCAGCCAGGGTAGCACTGAAGCTTTCTTT. Translating gives CASQGSTEAFF.